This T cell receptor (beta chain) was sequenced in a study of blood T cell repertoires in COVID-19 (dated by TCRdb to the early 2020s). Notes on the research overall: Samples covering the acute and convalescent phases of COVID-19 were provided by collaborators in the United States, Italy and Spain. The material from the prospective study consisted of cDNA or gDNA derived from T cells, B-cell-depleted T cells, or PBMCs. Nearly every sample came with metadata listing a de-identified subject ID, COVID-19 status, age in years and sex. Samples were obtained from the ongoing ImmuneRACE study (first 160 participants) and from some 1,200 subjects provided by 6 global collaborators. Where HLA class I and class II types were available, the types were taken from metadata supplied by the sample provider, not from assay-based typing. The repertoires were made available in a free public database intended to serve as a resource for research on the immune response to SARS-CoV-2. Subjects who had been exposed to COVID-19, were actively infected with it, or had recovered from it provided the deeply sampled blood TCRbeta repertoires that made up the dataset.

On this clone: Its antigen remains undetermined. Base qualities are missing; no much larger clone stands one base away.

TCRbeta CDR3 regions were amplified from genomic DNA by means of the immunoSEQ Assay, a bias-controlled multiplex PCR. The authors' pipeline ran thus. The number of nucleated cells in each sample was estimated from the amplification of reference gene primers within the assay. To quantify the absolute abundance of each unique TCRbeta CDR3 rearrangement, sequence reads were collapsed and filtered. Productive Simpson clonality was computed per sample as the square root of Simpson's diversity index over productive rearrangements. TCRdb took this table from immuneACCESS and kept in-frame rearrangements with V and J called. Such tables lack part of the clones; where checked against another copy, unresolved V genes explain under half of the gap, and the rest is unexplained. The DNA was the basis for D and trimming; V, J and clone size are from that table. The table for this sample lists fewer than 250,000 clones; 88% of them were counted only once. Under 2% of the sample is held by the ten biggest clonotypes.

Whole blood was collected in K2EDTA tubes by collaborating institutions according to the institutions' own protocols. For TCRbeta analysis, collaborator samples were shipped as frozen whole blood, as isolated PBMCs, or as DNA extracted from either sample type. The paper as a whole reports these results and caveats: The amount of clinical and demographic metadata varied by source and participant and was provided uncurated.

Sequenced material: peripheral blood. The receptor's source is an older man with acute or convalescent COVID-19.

The bases are TGTGCCAGCACCACGCCGGGGATCGAAAACATTCAGTACTTC. Its product reads: CASTTPGIENIQYF. The chain was built from TRBV2 and TRBJ2-4, and the D gene may be TRBD2, 5 bases matching. Trimming costs V 7 bases and J 5 bases, and their ends lie 15 bases apart. Counted from cysteine to phenylalanine, this CDR3 has 14 amino acids. Only CDR3 DNA remains: 42 bases, in frame from the first base. The germline V gene provides CDR1 SNHLY and CDR2 FYNNEI.